These T cell receptor beta chains were read from a single sample in a study of human CD8 memory T cell subsets. TCRdb reprocessed the 5' RACE reads, with one entry per CDR3 protein and no DNA. The sample holds around 20,000 distinct CDR3 sequences. Sequenced sample: CD8+ T cells from PBMCs. Source of these receptors: a human donor in good health. Both conserved end residues are part of each CDR3. Each record gives: V gene, clone size, J gene, CDR3 protein. The size field is filled for only some rows; it gives once, few, many or a size class.

>TRBV20-1|NA|TRBJ2-7
CSAYDSNSYEQYF
>TRBV7-6|medium-sized|TRBJ2-7
CASSLGAGQTYEQYF
>TRBV4-1|NA|TRBJ2-1
CASSHWEYNEQFF
>TRBV21-1|NA|TRBJ2-1
CASSPLKRGGQYNEQFF
>TRBV28|NA|TRBJ1-1
CASSKLNTEAFF
>TRBV20-1|NA|TRBJ2-7
CSAQRVGAAAEQYF
>TRBV12-3/TRBV12-4|NA|TRBJ2-1
CASTWGTSGNEQFF
>TRBV12-3/TRBV12-4|NA|TRBJ2-3
CASSLDRASGRAQTDTQYF
>TRBV12-3/TRBV12-4|medium-sized|TRBJ2-7
CASSFGPEPTSNEQYF
>TRBV4-1|NA|TRBJ1-5
CASSQYGGGNQPQHF
>TRBV6-2/TRBV6-3|medium-sized|TRBJ1-1
CASSSSSDRGDTEAFF
>TRBV3-1|NA|TRBJ1-1
CASSQEQIDTEAFF
>TRBV20-1|NA|TRBJ2-1
CSARALGQGQEQFF
>TRBV7-2|NA|TRBJ2-1
CASSLGDPEQFF
>TRBV7-8|NA|TRBJ2-1
CASSLHRKGTYNEQFF
>TRBV28|NA|TRBJ1-2
CASSFPQGPGYTF
>TRBV7-9|NA|TRBJ1-2
CASSLGKEYGYTF
>TRBV6-2/TRBV6-3|NA|TRBJ1-1
CASSSGQPGTEAFF
>TRBV6-5|medium-sized|TRBJ1-1
CASSYSGPVNTEAFF
>TRBV7-9|NA|TRBJ2-7
CASSLSDIYEQYF
>TRBV20-1|NA|TRBJ2-7
CSARPDYDSYEQYF
>TRBV7-9|NA|TRBJ1-4
CASSLTGGREKLFF
>TRBV5-4|NA|TRBJ2-5
CASSGAGQYQETQYF
>TRBV27|NA|TRBJ2-1
CASSLLPSGHNEQFF
>TRBV12-3/TRBV12-4|NA|TRBJ2-7
CASSFPLYEQYF
>TRBV28|NA|TRBJ1-5
CASSSRGAQHF
>TRBV6-5|NA|TRBJ2-2
CASSQRLLPGQGAGTGELFF
>TRBV7-9|NA|TRBJ1-1
CASSLDQRAEAFF
>TRBV3-1|NA|TRBJ2-7
CASSQGAAYNSYEQYF
>TRBV4-3|NA|TRBJ2-1
CASSQDLGVSNEQFF